The 5 T cell receptor beta chains below come from one sample, sequenced in a study of blood T cell repertoires in COVID-19 (dated by TCRdb to about 2020). The method behind the library was the immunoSEQ multiplex PCR assay. TCRdb limited this immuneACCESS table to in-frame rearrangements with V and J called. A share of clones is missing; checked studies link under half to unresolved V genes, and the rest is unexplained. Counted in this sample were 90,000 to 120,000 clones; roughly 90% of them appeared once. Jointly, the top ten make up 4% to 6% of the sample. Source material: peripheral blood. These receptor sequences come from a man aged 35-49 years with active or convalescent COVID-19.

The rearrangement joins TRBV7-2 to TRBJ2-4; TRBD1 might be the D (6 bases). This CDR3 is 14 amino acids long. Per the germline V gene, CDR1 is SGHTA and CDR2 is FQGNSA. V was cut by 4 bases and J by 8 bases, with 15 bases left in between. The CDR3 DNA sequence: TGTGCCAGCAGCTCACAGGGTGGGTGGGACATTCAGTACTTC. This sequence encodes CASSSQGGWDIQYF.

Note on this clone: The sample has other DNA sequences that encode this CDR3 too. The chain is built from TRBV5-1 and TRBJ2-5; a possible D gene is TRBD1 (6 bases). The germline gives CDR1 SGHRS, CDR2 YFSETQ. V shed 2 bases and J shed 1 base, with 9 bases lying between them. The CDR3 contains 14 residues. CDR3 DNA: TGCGCCAGCAGCTTCAACAGGGCCCAAGAGACCCAGTACTTC. Its translation is CASSFNRAQETQYF.

This clone was detected once. This chain connects TRBV6-2 or TRBV6-3 to TRBJ2-7, with 7 bases identical to TRBD1. Per germline, CDR1 MNHEY and CDR2 SVGEGT. V was clipped by 6 bases and J by 5 bases; unmatched bases: 16. CDR3 length: 16 residues. The CDR3 bases are TGTGCCAGCAGGCCTATTACAGGGGCCACTAAAGACGAGCAGTACTTC. Its translation: CASRPITGATKDEQYF.

The rearrangement links TRBV7-2 to TRBJ2-1; 12 bases fit TRBD2. Germline V lookup: CDR1 SGHTA, CDR2 FQGNSA. This CDR3 region has 15 residues. The V and J ends lost 5 bases and 8 bases, in that order; junction bases with no gene match: 7. This CDR3 is CASSPTSGRLDEQFF. The CDR3 DNA sequence: TGTGCCAGCAGCCCTACTAGCGGGAGGCTCGATGAGCAGTTCTTC.

This clone has a single count. The rearrangement links TRBV7-6 to TRBJ2-3; D not resolved. The length of the CDR3 is 12 residues. V was clipped by 5 bases and J by 4 bases, with 7 bases between them. From germline, CDR1 is SGHVS and CDR2 FNYEAQ. The CDR3, as DNA: TGTGCCAGCAGCGGCGGAGCAGATACGCAGTATTTT. Protein product: CASSGGADTQYF.